This passage covers 22 T cell receptor beta chains from one sample sequenced in a study of T cells after posttransplantation cyclophosphamide. The repertoire was sequenced with immunoSEQ multiplex PCR; TCRdb's copy has only in-frame clones and lacks some. The table lists 25,000 to 30,000 clones, roughly 85% of them singletons, with roughly 3% in the top ten. The specimen sequenced was PBMCs. These receptors all come from a man over 45.

The CDR3 loop reads CASRRGQSYEQYF. As DNA, the CDR3 is TGCGCCAGCAGACGGGGACAGTCCTACGAGCAGTACTTC. This sequence joins TRBV10-2 and TRBJ2-7; 7 bases line up with TRBD1. This CDR3 has 13 amino acids. Germline assignment: CDR1 WSHSY and CDR2 SAAADI. The V and J ends lost 6 bases and 1 base, in that order; junction bases with no gene match: 3.

This chain uses TRBV18 with TRBJ1-1; D may be TRBD1 (5 bases). The germline CDR1 and CDR2 sequences are KGHSH and LQKENI. Deletions cut 3 bases from V and 7 bases from J, with 15 bases between. This CDR3 has 14 amino acids. The CDR3: CASSPEDNELEAFF. The CDR3 DNA sequence: TGTGCCAGCTCACCTGAGGACAATGAACTTGAAGCTTTCTTT.

This chain uses TRBV30 with TRBJ2-2; TRBD1 matches at 8 bases. J lost 4 bases, V lost 2 bases, and 6 bases had no gene match. This CDR3 comprises 15 residues. Germline CDR1 GTSNPN, CDR2 SVGIG (reference sequence). The CDR3 DNA is TGTGCCTGGAGTTGGACAGGGACGGTCACCGGGGAGCTGTTTTTT. Protein product: CAWSWTGTVTGELFF.

The J gene is TRBJ2-5, the V gene TRBV6-5; TRBD2 matches 13 bases. This CDR3 has 15 amino acids. The J segment lost 4 bases and the V segment lost 4 bases, leaving 3 bases of the junction unmatched. Germline assignment: CDR1 MNHEY and CDR2 SVGAGI. The CDR3 region is CASSFRLAGGETQYF. CDR3 nucleotide sequence: TGTGCCAGCAGTTTCCGACTAGCGGGAGGAGAGACCCAGTACTTC.

CDR3 nucleotides: TGTGCCAGCAAGGGACAGTCCTACGAGCAGTACTTC. Its protein product is CASKGQSYEQYF. The chain links TRBV2 to TRBJ2-7; 7 bases are a match to TRBD1. From germline, CDR1 is SNHLY and CDR2 FYNNEI. The CDR3 is 12 amino acids. V was pared by 7 bases and J by 1 base, with 1 base of the junction left unmatched.

This sequence joins TRBV7-9 and TRBJ2-6, with 12 bases fitting TRBD2. This CDR3 has 17 residues. CDR1 is SEHNR, CDR2 FQNEAQ, per germline (reference sequence). Trimming at V came to 6 bases and at J to 4 bases, leaving 7 bases not matched to a gene. Here the CDR3 DNA reads TGTGCCAGCAGGTCTAGCGGGGGGGCCAAGGGGGCCAACGTCCTGACTTTC. The encoded protein is CASRSSGGAKGANVLTF.

This sequence joins TRBV7-9 and TRBJ2-7, with D possibly matching TRBD1 (6 bases). The CDR3 is made up of 14 amino acids. Trimming stripped 3 bases from V and 0 bases from J, with 9 bases between. Germline V gives CDR1 SEHNR, CDR2 FQNEAQ (reference sequence). The CDR3 nucleotides read TGTGCCAGCAGCTTTACAGGGAGCTCCTACGAGCAGTACTTC. This sequence encodes CASSFTGSSYEQYF.

By proportion, this clone is medium-sized (0.01 to 0.1%). This sequence joins TRBV7-9 and TRBJ2-7; D remains unclear. Germline V gene sequence: CDR1 SEHNR, CDR2 FQNEAQ (reference sequence). V lost 5 bases, J lost 0 bases, and 14 bases lay in between. The CDR3 extends over 15 amino acids. In nucleotides, the CDR3 is TGTGCCAGCAGCCTCTCGTACGGAGACTCCTACGAGCAGTACTTC. This gives the protein CASSLSYGDSYEQYF.

The gene calls are TRBV15 and TRBJ1-5, with D perhaps TRBD1 (6 bases). The CDR3 extends over 17 amino acids. CDR1 LNHNV and CDR2 YYDKDF come from the germline V gene (reference sequence). V lost 0 bases to trimming and J lost 3 bases, with 15 bases between them. CDR3 in DNA: TGTGCCACCAGCAGAGACAGGAAGGGGACAAACAATCAGCCCCAGCATTTT. This encodes CATSRDRKGTNNQPQHF.

This sequence joins TRBV6-1 and TRBJ1-1; D not resolved. This CDR3 region has 11 residues. From germline, CDR1 is MNHNS and CDR2 SASEGT. Trimming removed 8 bases from V and 5 bases from J, with 9 bases in between. CDR3 sequence (DNA): TGTGCCAGCGGAGCTGGGACTGAAGCTTTCTTT. Translated: CASGAGTEAFF.

This rearrangement joins TRBV10-3 to TRBJ2-1; a weak D match, TRBD2 (5 bases). V lost 10 bases and J lost 7, with 17 bases in between. This CDR3 is 13 amino acids long. Germline V CDR1 and CDR2: ENHRY, SYGVKD. The CDR3 region has the DNA TGTGCCACTGAGGGAACCCCCGGGAATGAGCAGTTCTTC. Protein: CATEGTPGNEQFF.

CDR3 bases: TGTGCCAGCAGCTCCTCGGCCGGGTCTTTGGGAGATACGCAGTATTTT. Its protein is CASSSSAGSLGDTQYF. This chain joins TRBV7-3 and TRBJ2-3; no definite D call. Germline values: CDR1 SGHTA, CDR2 FQGTGA. V lost 4 bases to trimming and J lost 5 bases, with 19 bases between them. This CDR3 is 16 amino acids long.

The chain combines TRBV25-1 with TRBJ2-1; 9 bases agree with TRBD2. J gave up 4 bases and V 2 bases, and 6 bases lay outside the gene matches. The germline V gene encodes CDR1 MGHDK and CDR2 SYGVNS. The CDR3 loop spans 16 amino acids. CDR3 region: CASSETGLAPYNEQFF. The CDR3 coding sequence is TGTGCCAGCAGTGAAACCGGACTAGCGCCTTACAATGAGCAGTTCTTC.

In the case of this clone: A read error may account for a junction end that differs from germline. V and J are TRBV6-1 and TRBJ2-2, with D maybe TRBD2 (7 bases). This CDR3 comprises 14 residues. CDR1 and CDR2 from the germline V gene are MNHNS and SASEGT. The CDR3 loop is CVSTREGGGGELFF. In DNA form, the CDR3 reads TGTGTCAGCACTAGGGAGGGAGGGGGCGGGGAGCTGTTTTTT.

The gene calls are TRBV6-1 and TRBJ2-5, with D maybe TRBD2 (5 bases). The J call may be incorrect, as the DNA end agrees better with TRBJ2-7. Germline V gene data show CDR1 as MNHNS and CDR2 as SASEGT. The CDR3 sequence is 15 residues long. CDR3 loop: CASSDAGGFSYEQYF. For the CDR3, the DNA is TGTGCCAGCAGTGACGCCGGCGGGTTTTCCTACGAGCAGTACTTC.

This chain joins TRBV5-5 and TRBJ1-1, with D possibly TRBD1 on 5 matching bases. V was trimmed by 4 bases and J by 0 bases, leaving 13 bases between them. Germline values: CDR1 SGHKS, CDR2 YYEKEE (reference sequence). This CDR3 has 15 amino acids. The CDR3 DNA is TGTGCCAGCAGCCTTGTCCAGGGCGTGAACACTGAAGCTTTCTTT. Residues: CASSLVQGVNTEAFF. The whole variable domain, filled in from reference TRBV5-5 and TRBJ1-1, reads DAGVTQSPTHLIKTRGQQVTLRCSPISGHKSVSWYQQVLGQGPQFIFQYYEKEERGRGNFPDRFSARQFPNYSSELNVNALLLGDSALYLCASSLVQGVNTEAFFGQGTRLTVV.

This clone was counted once. This chain uses TRBV5-6 with TRBJ2-1; D possibly corresponds to TRBD2 (6 bases). Trimming stripped 4 bases from V and 2 bases from J, with 19 bases between. Germline V gene data show CDR1 as SGHDT and CDR2 as YYEEEE. This CDR3 contains 17 residues. The CDR3, as DNA: TGTGCCAGCAGCGCCATTGGTGGCGGGATCGCCTACAATGAGCAGTTCTTC. It encodes CASSAIGGGIAYNEQFF.

The CDR3 spells CASSLEYANTEAFF. The CDR3 nucleotides are TGTGCCAGCAGTTTGGAGTATGCGAACACTGAAGCTTTCTTT. The rearrangement links TRBV27 to TRBJ1-1; D uncertain. CDR1 and CDR2 from the germline V gene are MNHEY and SMNVEV (reference sequence). CDR3 length: 14 residues. Trimming cost V 3 bases and J 1 base, with 9 bases left between them.

The V gene is TRBV6-1, the J gene TRBJ2-7, with 11 bases aligning to TRBD2. The junction had 16 bases not matched to a gene; V was cut back by 1 base and J by 5 bases. The germline V gene encodes CDR1 MNHNS and CDR2 SASEGT. This CDR3 is built from 19 residues. CDR3: CASSEVLQGLAGGGNEQYF. Written as DNA, the CDR3 is TGTGCCAGCAGTGAAGTATTACAGGGGCTAGCGGGAGGAGGAAACGAGCAGTACTTC.

The genes are TRBV27 and TRBJ1-1; perhaps TRBD1 as D (5 bases). The CDR3 sequence is 14 residues long. Germline-derived CDR1 and CDR2 are MNHEY and SMNVEV (reference sequence). V lost 3 bases and J 2 bases, leaving 10 bases between the germline ends. CDR3 in amino acids: CASSFLDSNTEAFF. The CDR3 nucleotides read TGTGCCAGCAGTTTCTTAGACAGCAACACTGAAGCTTTCTTT.

The chain uses TRBV10-3 and TRBJ1-2; 8 bases align to TRBD1. V shed 10 bases, J shed 0 bases, and the junction held 7 bases outside the gene matches. CDR1 ENHRY and CDR2 SYGVKD come from the germline V gene. The CDR3 contains 14 residues. The DNA for the CDR3 is TGTGCCACTGACAGGGGAGAGCCTAACTATGGCTACACCTTC. It translates to CATDRGEPNYGYTF.

V is TRBV5-1 and J is TRBJ2-3; unclear D gene. The CDR3 spans 12 residues. The germline V and J ends were trimmed by 2 bases and 5 bases, with 6 bases remaining between them. Looked up from germline, CDR1 is SGHRS and CDR2 is YFSETQ. CDR3 nucleotides: TGCGCCAGCAGCTTTGAGCAAGATACGCAGTATTTT. It is translated as CASSFEQDTQYF.